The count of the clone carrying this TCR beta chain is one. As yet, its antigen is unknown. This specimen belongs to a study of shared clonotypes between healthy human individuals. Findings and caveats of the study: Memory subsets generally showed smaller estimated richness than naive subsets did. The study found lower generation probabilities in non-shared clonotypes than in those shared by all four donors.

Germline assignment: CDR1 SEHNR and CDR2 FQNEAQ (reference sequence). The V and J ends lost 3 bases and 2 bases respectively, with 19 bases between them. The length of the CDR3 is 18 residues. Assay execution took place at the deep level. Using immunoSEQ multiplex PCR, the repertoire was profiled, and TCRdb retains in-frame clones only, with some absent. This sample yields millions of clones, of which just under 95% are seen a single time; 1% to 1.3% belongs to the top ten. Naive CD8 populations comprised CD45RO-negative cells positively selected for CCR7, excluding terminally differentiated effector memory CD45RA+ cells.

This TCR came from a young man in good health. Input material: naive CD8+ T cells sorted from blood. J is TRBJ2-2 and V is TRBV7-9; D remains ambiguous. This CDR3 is CASSFTTGANANTGELFF. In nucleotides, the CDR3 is TGTGCCAGCAGCTTTACTACGGGCGCAAACGCTAACACCGGGGAGCTGTTTTTT.